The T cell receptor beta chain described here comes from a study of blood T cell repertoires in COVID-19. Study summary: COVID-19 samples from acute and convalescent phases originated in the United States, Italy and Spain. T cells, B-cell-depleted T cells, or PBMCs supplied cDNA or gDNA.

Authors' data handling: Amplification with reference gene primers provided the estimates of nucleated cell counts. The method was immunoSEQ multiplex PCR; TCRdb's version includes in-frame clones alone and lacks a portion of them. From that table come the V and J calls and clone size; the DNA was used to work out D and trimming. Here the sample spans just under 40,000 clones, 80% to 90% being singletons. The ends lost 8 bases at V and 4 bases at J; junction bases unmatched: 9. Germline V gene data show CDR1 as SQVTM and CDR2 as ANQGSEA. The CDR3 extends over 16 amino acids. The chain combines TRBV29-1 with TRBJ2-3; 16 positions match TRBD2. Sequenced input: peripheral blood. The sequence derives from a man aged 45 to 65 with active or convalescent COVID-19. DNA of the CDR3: TGCAGCATCCCCGGGACTAGCGGGGGGGTATCAGATACGCAGTATTTT. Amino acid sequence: CSIPGTSGGVSDTQYF.